This T cell receptor (beta chain) was identified in a study of T cell responses to AZD1222 COVID-19 vaccine. Produced via immunoSEQ multiplex PCR; TCRdb's table is partial and in-frame only. The sample contains around 110,000 clones, under 95% of which appear only once. Deletions cut 3 bases from V and 5 bases from J, with 11 bases between. CDR1 is SGDLS, CDR2 YYNGEE, per germline. The CDR3 is 14 residues long. The TCR sequence derives from an adult in good health. This sequence joins TRBV9 and TRBJ2-2; D may be TRBD1 (7 bases). This sample comprised peripheral blood, obtained on day 0 of AZD1222 vaccination. CDR3 DNA: TGTGCCAGCAGCGAACAGGGGAGGACCGGGGAGCTGTTTTTT. Translated: CASSEQGRTGELFF.